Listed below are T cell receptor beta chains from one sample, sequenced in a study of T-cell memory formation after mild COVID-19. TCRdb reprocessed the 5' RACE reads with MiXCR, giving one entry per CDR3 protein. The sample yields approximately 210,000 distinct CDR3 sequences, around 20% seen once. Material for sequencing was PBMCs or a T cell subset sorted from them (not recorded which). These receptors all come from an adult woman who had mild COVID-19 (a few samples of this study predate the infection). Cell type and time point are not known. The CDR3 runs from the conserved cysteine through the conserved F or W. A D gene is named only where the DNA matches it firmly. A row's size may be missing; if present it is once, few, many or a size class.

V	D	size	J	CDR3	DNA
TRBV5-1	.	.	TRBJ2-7	CASSQVSSGVGEYF	TGCGCCAGCAGCCAAGTATCCAGCGGAGTTGGGGAGTACTTC
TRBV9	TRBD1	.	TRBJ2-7	CASSPTGGFYEQYF	TGTGCCAGCAGCCCCACAGGGGGCTTCTACGAGCAGTACTTC
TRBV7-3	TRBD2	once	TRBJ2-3	CASSPMGGASGESTYTQYF	TGTGCCAGCAGCCCGATGGGAGGGGCTAGCGGGGAGAGCACATATACGCAGTATTTT
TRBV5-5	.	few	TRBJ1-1	CASSITGGSAEAFF	TGTGCCAGCAGCATCACCGGGGGGTCAGCTGAAGCTTTCTTT
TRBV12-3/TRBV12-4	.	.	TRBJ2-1	CASSLQGEVYNEQFF	TGTGCCAGCAGTTTACAGGGAGAGGTTTACAATGAGCAGTTCTTC
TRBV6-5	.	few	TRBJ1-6	CASSWDGNSPLHF	TGTGCCAGCAGTTGGGACGGCAATTCACCCCTCCACTTT
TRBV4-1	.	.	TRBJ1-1	CASSPRRVEGTEAFF	TGCGCCAGCAGCCCCCGCCGGGTGGAGGGCACTGAAGCTTTCTTT
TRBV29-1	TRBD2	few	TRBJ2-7	CSVEQRTSAEQYF	TGCAGCGTTGAGCAGAGGACTAGCGCCGAGCAGTACTTC
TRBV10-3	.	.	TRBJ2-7	CATSGTPPYEQYF	TGTGCCACCTCTGGGACGCCACCCTACGAGCAGTACTTC
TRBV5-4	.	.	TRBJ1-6	CASSQNRGPLHF	TGTGCCAGCAGCCAGAACCGGGGACCCCTCCACTTT
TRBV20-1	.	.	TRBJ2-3	CSARWALTDTQYF	TGCAGTGCTAGATGGGCTCTCACAGATACGCAGTATTTT
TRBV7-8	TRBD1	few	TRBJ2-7	CASSLRQGAYEQYF	TGTGCCAGCAGCTTACGGCAGGGGGCCTACGAGCAGTACTTC
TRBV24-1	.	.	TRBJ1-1	CATSDVLNTEAFF	TGTGCCACCAGTGATGTCTTGAACACTGAAGCTTTCTTT
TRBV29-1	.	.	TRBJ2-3	CSVDWGADTQYF	TGCAGCGTTGATTGGGGTGCAGATACGCAGTATTTT
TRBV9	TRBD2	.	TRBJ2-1	CASSVALASGGYNEQFF	TGTGCCAGCAGCGTAGCTTTGGCTAGCGGGGGATACAATGAGCAGTTCTTC
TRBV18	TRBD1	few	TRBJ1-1	CASSYQGVENTEAFF	TGTGCCAGCTCATACCAGGGGGTCGAGAACACTGAAGCTTTCTTT
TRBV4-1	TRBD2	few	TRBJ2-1	CASSQDSGGAGEQFF	TGCGCCAGCAGCCAAGATTCCGGGGGGGCCGGTGAGCAGTTCTTC
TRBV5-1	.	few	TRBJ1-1	CASSGLGGTEAFF	TGCGCCAGCAGTGGTCTAGGGGGGACTGAAGCTTTCTTT
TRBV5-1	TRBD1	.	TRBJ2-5	CASSQGQGEFLVWETQYF	TGCGCCAGCAGCCAAGGACAGGGCGAGTTTTTGGTTTGGGAGACCCAGTACTTC
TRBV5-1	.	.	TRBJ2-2	CASSLEVIGELFF	TGCGCCAGCAGCTTGGAAGTTATCGGGGAGCTGTTTTTT
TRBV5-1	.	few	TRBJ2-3	CASSPPREYGTDTQYF	TGCGCCAGCAGCCCCCCGAGGGAGTACGGCACAGATACGCAGTATTTT
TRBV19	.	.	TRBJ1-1	CATTANTEAFF	TGTGCCACCACAGCGAACACTGAAGCTTTCTTT
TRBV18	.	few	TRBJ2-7	CASSPGVSTGAREQYF	TGTGCCAGCTCACCAGGGGTCTCTACGGGGGCTCGCGAGCAGTACTTC
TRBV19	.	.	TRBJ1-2	CASSSHRAGYTF	TGTGCCAGTAGTTCTCACAGGGCTGGCTACACCTTC
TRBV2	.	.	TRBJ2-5	CASIPSTGGGETQYF	TGTGCCAGCATACCCTCGACAGGCGGAGGAGAGACCCAGTACTTC
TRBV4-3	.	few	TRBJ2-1	CASSLLLQGNEQFF	TGCGCCAGCAGCTTGCTGTTACAGGGCAATGAGCAGTTCTTC
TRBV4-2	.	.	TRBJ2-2	CASSQDQGRGAGELFF	TGTGCCAGCAGCCAAGATCAAGGGAGAGGCGCCGGGGAGCTGTTTTTT
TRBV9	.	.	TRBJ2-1	CASSPMSRYNEQFF	TGTGCCAGCAGCCCTATGTCCCGGTACAATGAGCAGTTCTTC
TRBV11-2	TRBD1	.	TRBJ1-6	CASSLDGTGNSPLHF	TGTGCCAGCAGCTTAGATGGGACAGGGAATTCACCCCTCCACTTT
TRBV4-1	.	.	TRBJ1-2	CASSQGGVFRDYGYTF	TGCGCCAGCAGCCAAGGGGGAGTATTCAGGGACTATGGCTACACCTTC
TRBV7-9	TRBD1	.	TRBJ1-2	CASSPGTVIDGYTF	TGTGCCAGCAGCCCCGGGACAGTCATTGATGGCTACACCTTC
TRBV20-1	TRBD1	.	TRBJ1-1	CSATRQGNTEAFF	TGCAGTGCTACAAGACAGGGGAACACTGAAGCTTTCTTT
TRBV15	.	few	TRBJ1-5	CATSFSNQPQHF	TGTGCCACCAGCTTTAGCAATCAGCCCCAGCATTTT
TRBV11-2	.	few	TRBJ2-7	CASRRPGRSSYEQYF	TGTGCCAGCAGGCGACCGGGACGGAGCTCCTACGAGCAGTACTTC
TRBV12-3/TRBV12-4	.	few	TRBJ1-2	CASSFTFGNYGYTF	TGTGCCAGCAGCTTCACGTTTGGGAACTATGGCTACACCTTC
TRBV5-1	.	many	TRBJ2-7	CASSLGNEQYF	TGTGCCAGCAGCTTGGGCAACGAGCAGTACTTC